Sequencing of this TCR beta chain was carried out in a study of CD8 T cells in ankylosing spondylitis. Overall study findings and caveats: Existing reports had already noted some motif variants in reactive arthritis synovial fluid and blood.

Preparation of TCR beta libraries was done by quantitative 5'-RACE with molecular barcodes. One entry per CDR3 protein results from TCRdb running MiXCR on the 5' RACE reads. The table has tens of thousands of distinct CDR3 sequences, 3% seen once. The germline V gene has CDR1 SGDLS and CDR2 YYNGEE. The V end lost 0 bases, the J end lost 2 bases, and 18 bases lay between the germline ends. This CDR3 comprises 18 residues. The sample holds many counts of this clonotype. Its antigen is as yet unknown. The V call is TRBV9, the J call TRBJ2-1; the D gene could be TRBD1 or TRBD2 (6 bases each). This TCR derives from a male donor with ankylosing spondylitis or in good health (not recorded which). Sequencing was performed on blood, either unsorted or a sorted T cell fraction (not recorded which). CDR3 DNA: TGTGCCAGCAGCGTAGGGGGATTTTCGGGGGCCGCCTACAATGAGCAGTTCTTC. It is translated as CASSVGGFSGAAYNEQFF.